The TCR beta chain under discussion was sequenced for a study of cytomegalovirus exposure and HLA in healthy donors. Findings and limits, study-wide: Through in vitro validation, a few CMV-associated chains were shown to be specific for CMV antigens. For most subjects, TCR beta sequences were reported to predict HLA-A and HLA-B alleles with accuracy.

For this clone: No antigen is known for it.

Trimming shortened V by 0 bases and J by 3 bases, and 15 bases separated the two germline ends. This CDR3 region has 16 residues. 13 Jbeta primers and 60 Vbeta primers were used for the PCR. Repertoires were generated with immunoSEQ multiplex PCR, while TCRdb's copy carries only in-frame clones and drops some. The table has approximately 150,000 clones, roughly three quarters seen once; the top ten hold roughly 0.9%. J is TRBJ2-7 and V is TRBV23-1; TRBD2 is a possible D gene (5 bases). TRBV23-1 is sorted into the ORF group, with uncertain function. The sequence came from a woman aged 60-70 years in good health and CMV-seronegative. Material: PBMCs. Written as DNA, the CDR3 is TGCGCCAGCAGTCAATCTCTGTGGCAGAGGGACTACGAGCAGTACTTC. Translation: CASSQSLWQRDYEQYF.